These 27 T cell receptor beta chains originate from one sample sequenced in a study of blood T cell repertoires in COVID-19. Some clones are missing from TCRdb's copy, which holds only in-frame ones; the method was immunoSEQ multiplex PCR. The sample has about 220,000 clones, 70% to 90% seen once. Sequenced sample: peripheral blood. Source of these receptors: a woman in her seventies with COVID-19, enrolled during active disease.

The V gene is TRBV7-6, the J gene TRBJ2-1; 11 bases align to TRBD2. The CDR3 is 16 amino acids. Germline lookup yields CDR1 SGHVS and CDR2 FNYEAQ. Trimming at V came to 3 bases and at J to 6 bases, leaving 7 bases not matched to a gene. The CDR3: CASSFELAGGSNEQFF. CDR3 in DNA: TGTGCCAGCAGCTTTGAGCTAGCGGGAGGCTCCAATGAGCAGTTCTTC.

The J gene is TRBJ1-2, the V gene TRBV18; 9 nucleotides agree with TRBD1. The CDR3 runs 14 residues. The germline V gene has CDR1 KGHSH and CDR2 LQKENI. V lost 2 bases to trimming and J lost 6 bases; unmatched junction nucleotides: 4. The CDR3 nucleotides are TGTGCCAGCTCACCAACCGGGACAGGGCATGGCTACACCTTC. Translation gives CASSPTGTGHGYTF. The variable domain in full, completed from reference TRBV18 and TRBJ1-2, reads NAGVMQNPRHLVRRRGQEARLRCSPMKGHSHVYWYRQLPEEGLKFMVYLQKENIIDESGMPKERFSAEFPKEGPSILRIQQVVRGDSAAYFCASSPTGTGHGYTFGSGTRLTVV.

The chain recombines TRBV4-1 with TRBJ1-5, with D uncertain. CDR3 length: 13 amino acids. The V gene lost 4 bases and the J gene lost 7 bases, with 11 bases spanning the gap. CDR1 and CDR2 from the germline V gene are MGHRA and YSYEKL. CDR3 in DNA: TGCGCCAGCAGCCCGCTCCTGAGCCAGCCCCAGCATTTT. Protein sequence: CASSPLLSQPQHF.

V gene TRBV7-2 combines with J gene TRBJ1-4, with 7 positions matching TRBD1. Germline V gene sequence: CDR1 SGHTA, CDR2 FQGNSA. V shed 2 bases and J 7 bases; nucleotides not matched to a gene: 4. CDR3 length: 14 residues. CDR3 residues: CASSLRDSLEKLFF. The CDR3 region has the DNA TGTGCCAGCAGCTTAAGGGACAGCCTTGAAAAACTGTTTTTT.

The rearrangement joins TRBV6-5 to TRBJ1-1; 9 bases fit TRBD1. There are 11 residues in the CDR3. Germline V gene data show CDR1 as MNHEY and CDR2 as SVGAGI. V was clipped by 6 bases and J by 11 bases; unmatched bases: 4. The CDR3 DNA reads as TGTGCCAGCAGGGGACAGGGTTTGGCTTTCTTT. As protein: CASRGQGLAFF.

The chain employs TRBV2 and TRBJ1-5; D is undetermined. This CDR3 has 16 amino acids. Trimming left V 0 bases short and J 3 bases short, with 12 bases between. The V gene's germline CDR1 is SNHLY and CDR2 FYNNEI. DNA of the CDR3: TGTGCCAGCAGTGAAGCAGGCAGGCCAATCAATCAGCCCCAGCATTTT. Translation: CASSEAGRPINQPQHF.

This chain joins TRBV5-4 and TRBJ2-3; TRBD1 aligns across 10 bases. V gave up 0 bases and J gave up 4 bases; unmatched junction bases: 5. The CDR3 sequence is 16 residues long. CDR1 and CDR2 from the germline V gene are SGHNT and YYREEE (reference sequence). Here the CDR3 DNA reads TGTGCCAGCAGCTTGGATCTGGACAGGGGGGCAGATACGCAGTATTTT. This sequence encodes CASSLDLDRGADTQYF.

The chain joins TRBV6-5 to TRBJ2-7; tentatively, D is TRBD1 (6 bases). V was trimmed by 0 bases and J by 3 bases, leaving 12 bases between them. There are 15 residues in the CDR3. Per germline, CDR1 MNHEY and CDR2 SVGAGI. CDR3 loop: CASSYSRVGGYEQYF. CDR3 nucleotide sequence: TGTGCCAGCAGTTACTCGAGAGTAGGGGGCTACGAGCAGTACTTC.

The rearrangement uses TRBV7-2 and TRBJ1-2; D is possibly TRBD1 (5 bases). The germline V gene encodes CDR1 SGHTA and CDR2 FQGNSA. Trimming removed 1 base from V and 4 bases from J, with 13 bases in between. The CDR3 spans 15 residues. In DNA form, the CDR3 reads TGTGCCAGCAGCTTAGATCCAGGGTCGGGCTATGGCTACACCTTC. Protein: CASSLDPGSGYGYTF.

The CDR3 DNA reads as TGTGCCAGCTCCCAGGGGACAACAAATCAGCCCCAGCATTTT. Its protein is CASSQGTTNQPQHF. The chain couples TRBV2 to TRBJ1-5, with a weak D call TRBD1 (6 bases). This CDR3 has 14 amino acids. Germline V gives CDR1 SNHLY, CDR2 FYNNEI. Trimming took 8 bases from V and 4 from J, leaving 15 bases between them.

DNA of the CDR3: TGTGCCACCAGCAGAGGGGGGGGGCCCTCCTACGAGCAGTACTTC. Amino acid sequence: CATSRGGGPSYEQYF. The rearrangement uses TRBV15 and TRBJ2-7, with D perhaps TRBD2 (7 bases). Trimming removed 1 base at V and 0 bases at J, with 10 bases between. The germline V gene has CDR1 LNHNV and CDR2 YYDKDF (reference sequence). The CDR3 consists of 15 residues.

J is TRBJ2-1 and V is TRBV19; 7 bases align to TRBD2. The CDR3 loop spans 17 amino acids. Losses at the gene ends were 8 bases for V and 4 bases for J; bases not matched to a gene: 17. Germline lookup yields CDR1 LNHDA and CDR2 SQIVND (reference sequence). CDR3 residues: CASGNRAGRPPYNEQFF. The CDR3 bases are TGTGCCAGTGGTAACAGAGCGGGGCGGCCTCCATACAATGAGCAGTTCTTC.

This clone turned up a few times. CDR3 protein: CATGTGGFSGNTIYF. The CDR3 DNA is TGTGCGACCGGGACAGGGGGATTCTCTGGAAACACCATATATTTT. The chain carries TRBV28 and TRBJ1-3, with TRBD1 matching 11 bases. The CDR3 spans 15 residues. Germline V gives CDR1 MDHEN, CDR2 SYDVKM.

The chain links TRBV29-1 to TRBJ2-5; 7 positions agree with TRBD1. The CDR3 covers 12 residues. J lost 2 bases, V lost 7 bases, and 4 bases had no gene match. Germline CDR1 is SQVTM and CDR2 is ANQGSEA. The CDR3: CSASTGQETQYF. CDR3 DNA: TGCAGCGCATCGACAGGGCAAGAGACCCAGTACTTC.

The chain couples TRBV19 to TRBJ1-2, with 8 bases fitting TRBD1. The V gene end was trimmed by 7 bases and the J gene end by 4 bases; junction bases not matched to a gene: 14. This CDR3 is built from 16 residues. CDR1 and CDR2 (germline): LNHDA, SQIVND (reference sequence). CDR3 residues: CASTPGGAGRVYGYTF. The CDR3 coding sequence is TGTGCCAGTACCCCAGGGGGCGCCGGTCGCGTCTATGGCTACACCTTC.

This chain joins TRBV3-1 (or the pseudogene TRBV3-2) and TRBJ1-1, with no clear D. This CDR3 contains 12 residues. Germline-derived CDR1 and CDR2 are LGHDT and YNNKEL (reference sequence). With 7 bases removed from V and 6 bases from J, the gap between germline ends came to 12 bases. The CDR3 DNA follows: TGTGCCAGCACGGGAACAGCAGCTGAAGCTTTCTTT. Its protein is CASTGTAAEAFF.

The CDR3 DNA reads TGTGCCAGCAGCCAGGGACAGACCTATGGCTACACCTTC. Amino acids: CASSQGQTYGYTF. V is TRBV3-1 (or the pseudogene TRBV3-2) and J is TRBJ1-2; TRBD1 agrees at 7 bases. J lost 4 bases, V lost 3 bases, and 2 bases had no gene match. There are 13 residues in the CDR3. Germline values: CDR1 LGHDT, CDR2 YNNKEL (reference sequence).

In this sample, this clone turned up once. A read error may account for a junction end that differs from germline. The V gene is TRBV7-7, the J gene TRBJ2-3; possible D gene TRBD2, 5 bases. The germline V gene encodes CDR1 SSHAT and CDR2 FNYEAQ (reference sequence). This CDR3 contains 15 residues. The DNA for the CDR3 is TGTGCTAGCAGCTTAGTCCTAGCTCCCACAGATACGCAGTATTTT. It specifies CASSLVLAPTDTQYF.

CDR3 region: CASRGNEKLFF. CDR3 coding DNA: TGTGCCTCCCGGGGTAATGAAAAACTGTTTTTT. The chain has TRBV25-1 and TRBJ1-4, with D unclear. The ends were cut back, 11 bases at V and 4 bases at J, with 8 bases in the middle. CDR1 is MGHDK and CDR2 is SYGVNS in the germline V gene. This CDR3 comprises 11 residues.

The genes are TRBV6-6 and TRBJ2-5; a possible D gene is TRBD2 (6 bases). Germline CDR1 is MNHNY and CDR2 is SVGAGI (reference sequence). This CDR3 spans 14 amino acids. Trimming pared 6 bases from V and 0 bases from J, leaving 11 bases between. The CDR3: CASSLRDYQETQYF. CDR3 DNA: TGTGCCAGCAGCCTCCGGGACTACCAAGAGACCCAGTACTTC.

The chain is built from TRBV11-3 and TRBJ2-7; possible D gene TRBD2, 5 bases. Germline V gene data show CDR1 as SGHNT and CDR2 as YENEEA. This CDR3 contains 12 residues. V gave up 2 bases and J gave up 5 bases, with 7 bases separating them. The CDR3 reads CASSLYSDEQYF. The CDR3 coding sequence is TGTGCCAGCAGCTTATATAGCGACGAGCAGTACTTC. Using reference TRBV11-3 and TRBJ2-7 for the parts outside the CDR3, the full variable domain is EAGVVQSPRYKIIEKKQPVAFWCNPISGHNTLYWYLQNLGQGPELLIRYENEEAVDDSQLPKDRFSAERLKGVDSTLKIQPAELGDSAVYLCASSLYSDEQYFGPGTRLTVT.

V usage is TRBV9 and J usage is TRBJ1-4; 11 bases match TRBD1. V trimming: 4 bases; J trimming: 6 bases; junction bases outside the gene matches: 2. This CDR3 spans 14 amino acids. Per the germline V gene, CDR1 is SGDLS and CDR2 is YYNGEE. CDR3 DNA: TGTGCCAGCAGCAGGACAGGGGGCGATGAAAAACTGTTTTTT. Residues: CASSRTGGDEKLFF.

The rearrangement uses TRBV12-3 or TRBV12-4 and TRBJ1-5, with a weak D call TRBD1 (5 bases). V lost 7 bases, J lost 9 bases, and 10 bases lay in between. The CDR3 is 11 amino acids. The CDR3 protein is CASTVGGPQHF. Written as DNA, the CDR3 is TGTGCCAGCACCGTGGGGGGGCCCCAGCATTTT.

The V and J genes are TRBV5-1 and TRBJ2-1; 8 bases agree with TRBD1. The CDR3 length is 14 residues. V was pared by 4 bases and J by 8 bases, with 8 bases of the junction left unmatched. Germline V gives CDR1 SGHRS, CDR2 YFSETQ. The CDR3 spells CASSLRTGLDEQFF. CDR3 nucleotide sequence: TGCGCCAGCAGCCTCCGGACAGGGTTAGATGAGCAGTTCTTC.

The chain has TRBV10-3 and TRBJ2-1; 9 nucleotides agree with TRBD1. J lost 7 bases, V lost 5 bases, and 3 bases had no gene match. The CDR3 runs to 13 residues. The V gene's germline CDR1 is ENHRY and CDR2 SYGVKD. The CDR3 DNA sequence: TGTGCCATCAGTACGACAGGGGGGAATGAGCAGTTCTTC. Amino acid sequence: CAISTTGGNEQFF.

The chain uses TRBV7-9 and TRBJ2-2; a possible D gene is TRBD1 (5 bases). CDR1 is SEHNR, CDR2 FQNEAQ, per germline (reference sequence). Deletions cut 1 base from V and 0 bases from J, with 6 bases between. The CDR3 has 15 amino acids. The CDR3 region has the DNA TGTGCCAGCAGCTTAGAACAGGCGAACACCGGGGAGCTGTTTTTT. Translation gives CASSLEQANTGELFF.

This clone was detected once. V is TRBV19 and J is TRBJ1-1; 9 bases line up with TRBD1. J lost 3 bases, V lost 6 bases, and 8 bases had no gene match. This CDR3 has 15 amino acids. In germline, CDR1 is LNHDA, CDR2 SQIVND (reference sequence). The DNA of the CDR3 is TGTGCCAGTAGACGCCGGGACAGGGATTACACTGAAGCTTTCTTT. Its translation is CASRRRDRDYTEAFF.